Below are 10 T cell receptor beta chains sequenced from a single sample in a study of T cells after somatic rescue of genetic block. Clones were read by immunoSEQ multiplex PCR, and TCRdb kept only the in-frame ones, dropping some. The sample contains 68,000 or so clones, approximately 90% of which appear only once. The sequenced sample consisted of peripheral blood mononuclear cells (PBMCs). The receptors originated from a man aged 35 to 55.

The gene calls are TRBV5-8 and TRBJ2-4, with D tentatively TRBD1 (5 bases). CDR3 length: 15 amino acids. Trimming removed 7 bases from V and 0 bases from J, with 14 bases in between. Germline CDR1 and CDR2: SGHTS and YDEGEE. The CDR3 coding sequence is TGTGCCAGCGGGGCAGAAGTTCTAGCCAAAAACATTCAGTACTTC. Protein: CASGAEVLAKNIQYF. The full variable domain, in which reference TRBV5-8 and TRBJ2-4 provide the parts outside the CDR3, is EAGVTQSPTHLIKTRGQQATLRCSPISGHTSVYWYQQALGLGLQFLLWYDEGEERNRGNFPPRFSGRQFPNYSSELNVNALELEDSALYLCASGAEVLAKNIQYFGAGTRLSVL.

This clone was observed once. The chain couples TRBV5-6 to TRBJ1-5; D is uncertain. V lost 6 bases and J lost 2, with 6 bases in between. Germline V gene sequence: CDR1 SGHDT, CDR2 YYEEEE. The CDR3 length is 12 residues. The CDR3 sequence: CASKKGNQPQHF. For the CDR3, the DNA is TGTGCCAGCAAGAAGGGCAATCAGCCCCAGCATTTT.

The CDR3 DNA reads as TGTGCCAGCAGCCTCCCCTCCTACGAGCAGTACTTC. Protein sequence: CASSLPSYEQYF. This rearrangement joins TRBV28 to TRBJ2-7; D is undetermined. Germline values: CDR1 MDHEN, CDR2 SYDVKM. Trimming pared 6 bases from V and 0 bases from J, leaving 6 bases between. The CDR3 consists of 12 residues.

V usage is TRBV5-4 and J usage is TRBJ1-1; D is perhaps TRBD1 (5 bases). The germline V gene has CDR1 SGHNT and CDR2 YYREEE (reference sequence). V lost 3 bases and J 4 bases, leaving 13 bases between the germline ends. The CDR3 contains 14 residues. CDR3 region: CASSSQTGSTEAFF. CDR3 DNA: TGTGCCAGCAGCTCACAAACAGGCAGCACTGAAGCTTTCTTT.

The chain couples TRBV15 to TRBJ2-7; D remains unclear. V lost 0 bases and J 4 bases, leaving 4 bases between the germline ends. This CDR3 region has 12 residues. Germline values: CDR1 LNHNV, CDR2 YYDKDF (reference sequence). The CDR3 protein is CATSRDFYEQYF. Written as DNA, the CDR3 is TGTGCCACCAGCAGAGATTTTTACGAGCAGTACTTC.

The CDR3 coding sequence is TGTGCCAGCAGTCCCCGCCCGGTGAGGGGAGAGACCCAGTACTTC. Translated, it gives CASSPRPVRGETQYF. The chain carries TRBV6-6 and TRBJ2-5; D assignment may be TRBD1 or TRBD2 (5 bases each). Per the germline V gene, CDR1 is MNHNY and CDR2 is SVGAGI (reference sequence). With 5 bases removed from V and 4 bases from J, the gap between germline ends came to 17 bases. The CDR3 totals 15 residues.

The rearrangement uses TRBV13 and TRBJ2-3; 12 positions match TRBD2. The trim removed 4 bases at V and 2 bases at J, leaving 13 bases unmatched. CDR1 and CDR2 from the germline V gene are PRHDT and FYEKMQ (reference sequence). The CDR3 is 19 amino acids. The CDR3 nucleotides read TGTGCCAGCAGCTCCGGACGATTCCTAGCGGGAGGGCCCACAGATACGCAGTATTTT. Amino acid sequence: CASSSGRFLAGGPTDTQYF.

V is TRBV7-2 and J is TRBJ2-5, with 10 bases lining up with TRBD2. With V trimmed by 7 bases and J by 2 bases, 7 bases remained unmatched. Germline CDR1 reads SGHTA; CDR2 reads FQGNSA. The CDR3 consists of 15 residues. Written as DNA, the CDR3 is TGTGCCAGCATTCCCACGGGACTAGCGCAAGAGACCCAGTACTTC. Its translation: CASIPTGLAQETQYF.

This clone has only one observation. This chain links TRBV19 with TRBJ1-6, with D uncertain. With 1 base removed from V and 9 bases from J, the gap between germline ends came to 7 bases. The CDR3 is 13 amino acids. Looked up from germline, CDR1 is LNHDA and CDR2 is SQIVND (reference sequence). The CDR3 spells CASSIVGTSPLHF. The CDR3 DNA sequence: TGTGCCAGTAGTATAGTTGGAACTTCACCCCTCCACTTT.

The chain links TRBV9 to TRBJ2-2; D gene ambiguous. This CDR3 has 14 residues. Germline CDR1 and CDR2: SGDLS and YYNGEE. With 0 bases removed from V and 7 bases from J, the gap between germline ends came to 10 bases. CDR3 region: CASSVGTTGGELFF. CDR3 nucleotides: TGTGCCAGCAGCGTAGGCACTACCGGCGGGGAGCTGTTTTTT.